The 23 T cell receptor beta chains below all came from one sample that was sequenced in a study of T cell changes during pregnancy in multiple sclerosis. Generated by immunoSEQ multiplex PCR, the TCRdb table keeps only in-frame clones and is missing some. The sample records 40,000 to 45,000 clones, almost 95% being singletons. Material: peripheral blood. Receptors were obtained from a female donor with multiple sclerosis, enrolled in a pregnancy study.

The V and J genes are TRBV6-4 and TRBJ2-1; 10 bases line up with TRBD2. Germline assignment: CDR1 MRHNA and CDR2 SNTAGT. The J segment lost 8 bases and the V segment lost 6 bases, leaving 13 bases of the junction unmatched. The CDR3 has 16 amino acids. The CDR3 loop is CASSGRVAGGQYEQFF. The CDR3, as DNA: TGTGCCAGCAGCGGTCGGGTAGCGGGAGGTCAGTATGAGCAGTTCTTC.

CDR3 in amino acids: CASSEGRDSSYNEQFF. CDR3 DNA sequence: TGTGCCAGCAGTGAAGGCAGGGACAGTTCCTACAATGAGCAGTTCTTC. The chain links TRBV25-1 to TRBJ2-1, with TRBD1 matching 7 bases. CDR3 size: 16 residues. J lost 1 base, V lost 2 bases, and 5 bases had no gene match. CDR1 and CDR2 (germline): MGHDK, SYGVNS.

The V and J genes are TRBV5-6 and TRBJ1-2, with 9 bases aligning to TRBD1. The CDR3 totals 13 residues. The J segment lost 8 bases and the V segment lost 5 bases, leaving 7 bases of the junction unmatched. Germline V gene sequence: CDR1 SGHDT, CDR2 YYEEEE. The DNA for the CDR3 is TGTGCCAGCAGACCACAGGGGGCTCGCGGCTACACCTTC. This codes for CASRPQGARGYTF.

The chain links TRBV7-9 to TRBJ2-3; D uncertain. Germline loops: CDR1 SEHNR, CDR2 FQNEAQ (reference sequence). The CDR3 is 12 residues long. V lost 5 bases and J 8 bases, leaving 11 bases between the germline ends. The CDR3 here is CASSPDLVTQYF. The CDR3 DNA follows: TGTGCCAGCAGCCCCGACCTTGTTACGCAGTATTTT.

This sequence joins TRBV10-3 and TRBJ2-7; 12 bases match TRBD1. From germline, CDR1 is ENHRY and CDR2 SYGVKD. The ends lost 6 bases at V and 6 bases at J; junction bases unmatched: 6. The CDR3 consists of 14 residues. The CDR3 bases are TGTGCCATCAGAGCCGGGACAGGGGGCGGCGAGCAGTACTTC. Protein product: CAIRAGTGGGEQYF.

The chain carries TRBV28 and TRBJ2-2, with a possible D match to TRBD2 (5 bases). The CDR3 length is 14 residues. The ends were cut back, 9 bases at V and 1 base at J, with 12 bases in the middle. Germline loops: CDR1 MDHEN, CDR2 SYDVKM. CDR3 in amino acids: CASKDLLNTGELFF. For the CDR3, the DNA is TGTGCCAGTAAGGACTTACTGAACACCGGGGAGCTGTTTTTT.

The chain has TRBV7-9 and TRBJ2-3, with D perhaps TRBD2 (5 bases). CDR1 and CDR2 from the germline V gene are SEHNR and FQNEAQ (reference sequence). The CDR3 is 13 residues long. The V gene lost 2 bases and the J gene lost 5 bases, with 8 bases spanning the gap. The DNA of the CDR3 is TGTGCCAGCAGCTTATTCGGAGGAGATACGCAGTATTTT. Its protein product is CASSLFGGDTQYF.

J is TRBJ2-7 and V is TRBV28; D is uncertain. Looked up from germline, CDR1 is MDHEN and CDR2 is SYDVKM. The V end was cut by 2 bases, the J end by 2 bases, with 7 bases between. This CDR3 has 13 residues. The CDR3 loop is CASSLTRAYEQYF. In nucleotides, the CDR3 is TGTGCCAGCAGTTTAACAAGGGCCTACGAGCAGTACTTC.

The chain recombines TRBV11-2 with TRBJ1-1; D is undetermined. Germline V gene sequence: CDR1 SGHAT, CDR2 FQNNGV. The CDR3 totals 15 residues. Trimming took 0 bases from V and 4 from J, leaving 12 bases between them. CDR3 amino acids: CASSLEVLRSTEAFF. CDR3 in DNA: TGTGCCAGCAGCTTAGAAGTTTTGAGGTCCACTGAAGCTTTCTTT.

The chain combines TRBV5-1 with TRBJ2-2; D is unclear. V gave up 4 bases and J gave up 3 bases, with 7 bases separating them. Germline-derived CDR1 and CDR2 are SGHRS and YFSETQ. This CDR3 is built from 13 residues. CDR3 protein: CASSHGDTGELFF. CDR3 bases: TGCGCCAGCAGCCACGGCGACACCGGGGAGCTGTTTTTT. The whole variable domain, remainder taken from reference TRBV5-1 and TRBJ2-2, is KAGVTQTPRYLIKTRGQQVTLSCSPISGHRSVSWYQQTPGQGLQFLFEYFSETQRNKGNFPGRFSGRQFSNSRSEMNVSTLELGDSALYLCASSHGDTGELFFGEGSRLTVL.

The chain uses TRBV28 and TRBJ2-5; TRBD1 agrees at 7 bases. Germline trimming cut 11 bases from V and 2 bases from J; bases unmatched to any gene: 14. The CDR3 extends over 15 amino acids. Germline V lookup: CDR1 MDHEN, CDR2 SYDVKM. The CDR3 region is CASIRDSTRQETQYF. The CDR3 DNA sequence: TGTGCCTCAATACGGGACAGCACGAGGCAAGAGACCCAGTACTTC.

There are a few counts of this clone. This chain uses TRBV4-3 with TRBJ1-1; 7 nucleotides match TRBD1. The V segment lost 3 bases and the J segment 5 bases; nucleotides outside the gene matches: 3. Germline loops: CDR1 LGHNA, CDR2 YSLEER. CDR3 length: 13 residues. This CDR3 is CASSQTGKTEAFF. In nucleotides, the CDR3 is TGCGCCAGCAGCCAGACAGGGAAAACTGAAGCTTTCTTT.

In its sample, this clone was seen once. The chain links TRBV5-4 to TRBJ1-1, with 7 bases aligning to TRBD1. In germline, CDR1 is SGHNT, CDR2 YYREEE (reference sequence). With V trimmed by 5 bases and J by 3 bases, 13 bases remained unmatched. The CDR3 consists of 16 residues. CDR3 DNA sequence: TGTGCCAGCAGGCAGGGGGGGTGGACAGTCGACACTGAAGCTTTCTTT. Its translation: CASRQGGWTVDTEAFF.

The V call is TRBV27, the J call TRBJ2-3; D ambiguous. This CDR3 is built from 11 residues. In germline, CDR1 is MNHEY, CDR2 SMNVEV (reference sequence). Trimming shortened V by 8 bases and J by 6 bases, and 9 bases separated the two germline ends. CDR3 protein: CASVGYDTQYF. The CDR3 DNA sequence: TGTGCCAGCGTTGGGTACGATACGCAGTATTTT.

This chain links TRBV18 with TRBJ1-2; D is unresolved. V was shortened by 3 bases and J by 6 bases, with 8 bases between the two germline ends. This CDR3 has 12 amino acids. Germline V gene sequence: CDR1 KGHSH, CDR2 LQKENI. This CDR3 is CASSPHRHGYTF. The CDR3, as DNA: TGTGCCAGCTCACCCCATCGCCATGGCTACACCTTC.

The gene calls are TRBV5-1 and TRBJ1-1; 9 bases fit TRBD1. After removal of 3 bases from V and 1 base from J, the junction contained 7 bases not matched to a gene. Germline-derived CDR1 and CDR2 are SGHRS and YFSETQ. The CDR3 contains 16 residues. CDR3 in DNA: TGCGCCAGCAGCTCGGGACAGGGAGTAACGAACACTGAAGCTTTCTTT. It encodes CASSSGQGVTNTEAFF. Supplemented by reference TRBV5-1 and TRBJ1-1, the full variable domain reads KAGVTQTPRYLIKTRGQQVTLSCSPISGHRSVSWYQQTPGQGLQFLFEYFSETQRNKGNFPGRFSGRQFSNSRSEMNVSTLELGDSALYLCASSSGQGVTNTEAFFGQGTRLTVV.

This chain joins TRBV5-1 and TRBJ1-2; TRBD1 matches at 10 bases. CDR1 and CDR2 (germline): SGHRS, YFSETQ. CDR3 size: 16 residues. V gave up 0 bases and J gave up 1 base; unmatched junction bases: 3. CDR3 residues: CASSLAGTGVNYGYTF. In DNA form, the CDR3 reads TGCGCCAGCAGCTTGGCCGGGACAGGGGTTAACTATGGCTACACCTTC. Variable domain in full (rest from reference TRBV5-1 and TRBJ1-2): KAGVTQTPRYLIKTRGQQVTLSCSPISGHRSVSWYQQTPGQGLQFLFEYFSETQRNKGNFPGRFSGRQFSNSRSEMNVSTLELGDSALYLCASSLAGTGVNYGYTFGSGTRLTVV.

The CDR3 reads CASSDGRDQETQYF. The DNA for the CDR3 is TGTGCCAGCAGTGATGGGCGGGACCAAGAGACCCAGTACTTC. The chain uses TRBV6-1 and TRBJ2-5, with D possibly TRBD2 on 5 matching bases. This CDR3 is 14 amino acids long. V lost 3 bases and J lost 0, with 8 bases in between. The germline V gene has CDR1 MNHNS and CDR2 SASEGT.

The genes are TRBV5-6 and TRBJ2-3; D is ambiguous. V lost 0 bases and J lost 0, with 5 bases in between. The CDR3 is 14 amino acids. Germline V gene data show CDR1 as SGHDT and CDR2 as YYEEEE. The CDR3 DNA follows: TGTGCCAGCAGCTTGGATTGGAGCACAGATACGCAGTATTTT. This codes for CASSLDWSTDTQYF.

The rearrangement joins TRBV7-8 to TRBJ1-5; no clear D. V lost 5 bases and J 0 bases, leaving 14 bases between the germline ends. The CDR3 totals 16 residues. From germline, CDR1 is SGHVS and CDR2 FQNEAQ. The CDR3 bases are TGTGCCAGCAGCCGCGACCCAAAAGCTAGCAATCAGCCCCAGCATTTT. Translation: CASSRDPKASNQPQHF.

The chain uses TRBV25-1 and TRBJ2-1; no clear D. This CDR3 is 15 amino acids long. The V gene lost 3 bases and the J gene lost 3 bases, with 12 bases spanning the gap. Per the germline V gene, CDR1 is MGHDK and CDR2 is SYGVNS. DNA of the CDR3: TGTGCCAGCAGTGATTCTACAGATTACTACAATGAGCAGTTCTTC. Amino acid sequence: CASSDSTDYYNEQFF.

The V and J genes are TRBV6-6 and TRBJ1-3; no firm D call. The germline V and J ends were trimmed by 7 bases and 0 bases, with 10 bases remaining between them. CDR3 length: 14 residues. Germline CDR1 MNHNY, CDR2 SVGAGI (reference sequence). The CDR3 protein is CASTTASSGNTIYF. For the CDR3, the DNA is TGTGCCAGCACTACTGCTTCCTCTGGAAACACCATATATTTT.

The CDR3, as DNA: TGTGCCAGCAGCCCTTCTAACAGGGGCGGAAACACTGAAGCTTTCTTT. It translates to CASSPSNRGGNTEAFF. This sequence joins TRBV11-2 and TRBJ1-1; TRBD1 aligns across 7 bases. V dropped 5 bases and J dropped 2; count of bases not matched to a gene: 11. Germline V gene lookup returns CDR1 SGHAT and CDR2 FQNNGV. The CDR3 has 16 amino acids.